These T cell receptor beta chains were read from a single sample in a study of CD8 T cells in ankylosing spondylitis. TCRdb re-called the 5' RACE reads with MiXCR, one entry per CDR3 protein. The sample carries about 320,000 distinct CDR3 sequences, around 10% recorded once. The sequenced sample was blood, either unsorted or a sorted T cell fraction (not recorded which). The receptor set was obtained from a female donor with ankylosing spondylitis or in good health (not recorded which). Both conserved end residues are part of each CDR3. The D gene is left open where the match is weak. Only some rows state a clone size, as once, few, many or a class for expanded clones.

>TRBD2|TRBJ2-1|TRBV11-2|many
TGTGCCAGCAGCTTAGACCTCGTAGCGGGTTCCTACAATGAGCAGTTCTTC
CASSLDLVAGSYNEQFF
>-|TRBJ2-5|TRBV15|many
TGTGCCACCAGCAGAGATAGCGTGGAGACCCAGTACTTC
CATSRDSVETQYF
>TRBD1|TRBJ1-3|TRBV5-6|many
TGTGCCAGCAGCTTTCGGGACAGGGGAGGAAACACCATATATTTT
CASSFRDRGGNTIYF
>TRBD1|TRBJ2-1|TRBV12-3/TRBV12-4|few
TGTGCCAGCAGCCAGTCCTGGGGACAGGGGCCTTTCAACTCCTACAATGAGCAGTTCTTC
CASSQSWGQGPFNSYNEQFF
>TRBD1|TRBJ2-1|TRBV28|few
TGTGCCAGTGACAAGGGACAGGGGAACAATGAGCAGTTCTTC
CASDKGQGNNEQFF
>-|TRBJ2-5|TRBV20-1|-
TGCAGTGCCGAACTAAGGGTACAAGAGACCCAGTACTTC
CSAELRVQETQYF
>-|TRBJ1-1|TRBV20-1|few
TGCAGTGCTAGAGCGGGGGGTGGGGGGAACACTGAAGCTTTCTTT
CSARAGGGGNTEAFF
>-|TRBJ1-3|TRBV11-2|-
TGTGCCAGCAGCCGCGCTACCTCCCCCGGAAACACCATATATTTT
CASSRATSPGNTIYF
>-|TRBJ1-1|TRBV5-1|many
TGCGCCAGCAGCTTGATGTCAGCCGGGGGGAACACTGAAGCTTTCTTT
CASSLMSAGGNTEAFF
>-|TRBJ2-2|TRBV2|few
TGTGCCAGCAGTTTTCAGGGGAGAGGAGCGACGGGGGCCGGGGAGCTGTTTTTT
CASSFQGRGATGAGELFF
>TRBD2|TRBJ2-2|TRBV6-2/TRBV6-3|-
TGTGCCAGCACCGGGTGGCGGGAGGTCTCGAACACCGGGGAGCTGTTTTTT
CASTGWREVSNTGELFF
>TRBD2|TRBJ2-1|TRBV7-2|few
TGTGCCAGCAGCTTAATCAGCGGGAGTATCGGAAATGAGCAGTTCTTC
CASSLISGSIGNEQFF
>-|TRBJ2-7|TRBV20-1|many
TGCAGTGCTGAAAAGGGGAAAAGGGGCGAGCAGTACTTC
CSAEKGKRGEQYF
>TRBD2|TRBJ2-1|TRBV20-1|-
TGCAGTGCTCCAAATGAAGAATGGACTAGCGCGCAGTTCTTC
CSAPNEEWTSAQFF
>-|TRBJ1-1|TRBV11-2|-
TGTGCCAGCAGCTTTAGAGGCAGGGGCCGCCCCATGAACACTGAAGCTTTCTTT
CASSFRGRGRPMNTEAFF
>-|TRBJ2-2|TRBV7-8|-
TGTGCCAGCAGCCCGGGAATGGGCAATCCCGGGGAGCTGTTTTTT
CASSPGMGNPGELFF
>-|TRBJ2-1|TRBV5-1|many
TGCGCCAGCAGCACCTCGGTTGGAGGGGAGACCCACAATGAGCAGTTCTTC
CASSTSVGGETHNEQFF
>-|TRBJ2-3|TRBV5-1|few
TGCGCCAGCAGCCTGGGGGGGGACAACACAGATACGCAGTATTTT
CASSLGGDNTDTQYF
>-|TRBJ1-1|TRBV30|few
TGTGCCTGGGGAAGGGAGCGAGCTTTCTTT
CAWGRERAFF
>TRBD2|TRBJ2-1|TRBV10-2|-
TGCGCCAGCAGTGAGCCTGGGGGGGGTGAGCAGTTCTTC
CASSEPGGGEQFF
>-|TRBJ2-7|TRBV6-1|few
TGTGCCAGCAAATCAAGCCAGAGGTCCACCTACGAGCAGTACTTC
CASKSSQRSTYEQYF
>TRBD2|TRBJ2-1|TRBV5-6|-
TGTGCCAGCAGCCCAGGTAGCGGGAAGGTCTATGAGCAGTTCTTC
CASSPGSGKVYEQFF
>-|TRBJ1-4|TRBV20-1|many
TGCAGTGCTGCGACCCCCAACGGGGATGAAAAACTGTTTTTT
CSAATPNGDEKLFF
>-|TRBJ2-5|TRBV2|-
TGTGCCAGCCAGAAGGGTACTAGTCGGGGGACCCAGTACTTC
CASQKGTSRGTQYF
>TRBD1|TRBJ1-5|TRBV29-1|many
TGCAGCGTTGAGACAGGGGCTAGCAATCAGCCCCAGCATTTT
CSVETGASNQPQHF
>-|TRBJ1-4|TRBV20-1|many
TGCAGTGCCCATGGGGGGGGGAGTAATGAAAAACTGTTTTTT
CSAHGGGSNEKLFF
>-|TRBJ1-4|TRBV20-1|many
TGCAGTGCCCAGCTTTCAACTAATGAAAAACTGTTTTTT
CSAQLSTNEKLFF